The 30 T cell receptor beta chains presented below share a single source sample, sequenced in a study of blood T cell repertoires in COVID-19. The table came from immunoSEQ multiplex PCR; TCRdb's copy has only in-frame clones and leaves some out. The sample has 140,000 to 150,000 clones; around 86% are singletons. Specimen: peripheral blood. The receptors here all came from a man in his fifties or sixties who had recovered from COVID-19.

This clone appeared a single time. A single base separates this from a much larger clone, so it may be a read error. The chain is built from TRBV6-5 and TRBJ1-1, with 8 bases that match TRBD1. The CDR3 spans 14 residues. Germline loops: CDR1 MNHEY, CDR2 SVGAGI. J lost 1 base, V lost 6 bases, and 4 bases had no gene match. CDR3 sequence (DNA): TGTGCCAGCAGCCCCGGGACAGGGAACACTGAAGCTTTCTTT. Protein sequence: CASSPGTGNTEAFF.

The chain has TRBV11-2 and TRBJ2-5, with D tentatively TRBD1 (6 bases). The germline gives CDR1 SGHAT, CDR2 FQNNGV. This CDR3 spans 13 amino acids. Trimming removed 3 bases from V and 3 bases from J, with 8 bases in between. The CDR3 loop is CASSLGTKETQYF. The CDR3 DNA reads as TGTGCCAGCAGCTTGGGGACAAAAGAGACCCAGTACTTC.

The chain employs TRBV12-3 or TRBV12-4 and TRBJ2-7; a possible D gene is TRBD2 (5 bases). CDR3 length: 13 amino acids. V gave up 6 bases and J gave up 2 bases, with 11 bases separating them. The CDR3 coding sequence is TGTGCCAGCAGCGGGAACCTACCCTACGAGCAGTACTTC. Amino acids: CASSGNLPYEQYF.

The V and J genes are TRBV2 and TRBJ2-5, with D possibly being TRBD2 (7 bases). The germline V and J ends were trimmed by 6 bases and 7 bases, with 21 bases remaining between them. The CDR3 sequence is 15 residues long. Per the germline V gene, CDR1 is SNHLY and CDR2 is FYNNEI. The CDR3 region has the DNA TGTGCCAGCAGCCCCGGGGGGCAAGGAGGTGGGACCCAGTACTTC. This sequence encodes CASSPGGQGGGTQYF.

This clone was counted a single time. This CDR3 reads CASSQDQTGGNNNEQFF. The CDR3 DNA is TGTGCCAGCAGCCAAGATCAGACAGGGGGCAACAACAATGAGCAGTTCTTC. The V call is TRBV4-2, the J call TRBJ2-1; 10 bases align to TRBD1. The CDR3 has 17 residues. V lost 0 bases, J lost 5 bases, and 7 bases stayed unmatched. Germline CDR1 LGHNA, CDR2 YNFKEQ.

The rearrangement uses TRBV4-2 and TRBJ2-1, with 9 bases lining up with TRBD2. The CDR3 runs 16 residues. CDR1 is LGHNA and CDR2 is YNFKEQ in the germline V gene. The V segment lost 0 bases and the J segment 5 bases; nucleotides outside the gene matches: 5. The CDR3 sequence: CASSQDHSGGNNEQFF. In DNA form, the CDR3 reads TGTGCCAGCAGCCAAGATCACAGCGGGGGGAACAATGAGCAGTTCTTC.

The genes are TRBV7-6 and TRBJ1-6; 9 bases fit TRBD1. There are 16 residues in the CDR3. V dropped 5 bases and J dropped 7; count of bases not matched to a gene: 9. Germline V gene data show CDR1 as SGHVS and CDR2 as FNYEAQ. The CDR3 region is CASSPLLGQGNSPLHF. Here the CDR3 DNA reads TGTGCCAGCAGCCCCCTACTCGGACAGGGGAATTCACCCCTCCACTTT.

The chain uses TRBV5-6 and TRBJ2-6; D is undetermined. Trimming removed 1 base from V and 2 bases from J, with 10 bases in between. The CDR3 is made up of 16 amino acids. The V gene's germline CDR1 is SGHDT and CDR2 YYEEEE. CDR3 coding DNA: TGTGCCAGCAGCTTGCGTCGGGTCCCTGGGGCCAACGTCCTGACTTTC. Its translation is CASSLRRVPGANVLTF. Full variable domain (missing parts from reference TRBV5-6 and TRBJ2-6): DAGVTQSPTHLIKTRGQQVTLRCSPKSGHDTVSWYQQALGQGPQFIFQYYEEEERQRGNFPDRFSGHQFPNYSSELNVNALLLGDSALYLCASSLRRVPGANVLTFGAGSRLTVL.

CDR3 sequence reads: CASSLVLADYNEQFF. The CDR3 DNA reads TGTGCCAGCAGCTTAGTCCTAGCGGACTACAATGAGCAGTTCTTC. V gene TRBV13 combines with J gene TRBJ2-1, with 7 bases aligning to TRBD2. Trimming took 1 base from V and 3 from J; bases not matched to a gene: 3. Germline-derived CDR1 and CDR2 are PRHDT and FYEKMQ (reference sequence). This CDR3 is 15 amino acids long.

This chain uses TRBV7-2 with TRBJ1-1; the match to TRBD1 covers 8 bases. The CDR3 is made up of 18 amino acids. V shed 6 bases and J 4 bases; nucleotides not matched to a gene: 19. Germline CDR1 reads SGHTA; CDR2 reads FQGNSA. This CDR3 is CASSLFPQGADVSTEAFF. CDR3 in DNA: TGTGCCAGCAGTCTCTTCCCCCAGGGGGCTGATGTTAGCACTGAAGCTTTCTTT.

The chain carries TRBV7-9 and TRBJ2-5; D perhaps matches TRBD1 (6 bases). This CDR3 comprises 14 residues. Between the trimmed V and J ends, which lost 4 bases and 3 bases, there was a span of 12 bases. Germline CDR1 SEHNR, CDR2 FQNEAQ (reference sequence). The CDR3 is CASSYPTGKETQYF. CDR3 DNA: TGTGCCAGCAGCTATCCGACAGGAAAAGAGACCCAGTACTTC. The full variable domain, with the rest looked up from reference TRBV7-9 and TRBJ2-5, is DTGVSQNPRHKITKRGQNVTFRCDPISEHNRLYWYRQTLGQGPEFLTYFQNEAQLEKSRLLSDRFSAERPKGSFSTLEIQRTEQGDSAMYLCASSYPTGKETQYFGPGTRLLVL.

The rearrangement joins TRBV5-5 to TRBJ2-1; 13 bases map to TRBD2. The CDR3 has 18 residues. CDR1 is SGHKS and CDR2 is YYEKEE in the germline V gene (reference sequence). The V segment lost 4 bases and the J segment 2 bases; nucleotides outside the gene matches: 9. The CDR3 here is CASSMTSGGILAYNEQFF. CDR3 coding DNA: TGTGCCAGCAGCATGACTAGCGGGGGGATTTTAGCCTACAATGAGCAGTTCTTC.

The chain employs TRBV11-3 and TRBJ1-2, with D hard to call. There are 15 residues in the CDR3. Germline assignment: CDR1 SGHNT and CDR2 YENEEA. Trimming took off 1 base at V and 4 bases at J, with 13 bases between the two ends. The CDR3 DNA reads TGTGCCAGCAGCTTAGTGGGAGACTTTGGCTATGGCTACACCTTC. It codes for CASSLVGDFGYGYTF.

V and J are TRBV20-1 and TRBJ2-1; D ambiguous. Trimming stripped 4 bases from V and 6 bases from J, with 7 bases between. This CDR3 contains 11 residues. Germline V gene sequence: CDR1 DFQATT, CDR2 SNEGSKA (reference sequence). As DNA, the CDR3 is TGCAGTGCTAATCAGGTCAATGAGCAGTTCTTC. Translation gives CSANQVNEQFF.

The gene calls are TRBV5-6 and TRBJ2-5; TRBD1 agrees at 9 bases. This CDR3 comprises 15 residues. The V gene's germline CDR1 is SGHDT and CDR2 YYEEEE. The junction had 7 bases not matched to a gene; V was cut back by 1 base and J by 6 bases. The DNA of the CDR3 is TGTGCCAGCAGCTTGTGGGGACAGGGTGGTCAGACCCAGTACTTC. It codes for CASSLWGQGGQTQYF.

This clone was seen only a few times. This chain joins TRBV6-2 or TRBV6-3 and TRBJ2-2; 7 bases map to TRBD1. Germline V lookup: CDR1 MNHEY, CDR2 SVGEGT. V trimming: 4 bases; J trimming: 3 bases; junction bases outside the gene matches: 8. The length of the CDR3 is 16 residues. CDR3 nucleotide sequence: TGTGCCAGCAGTTCACAGAAGGGGGCAGACACCGGGGAGCTGTTTTTT. It specifies CASSSQKGADTGELFF.

The chain links TRBV6-4 to TRBJ1-5, with 7 bases lining up with TRBD1. The CDR3 extends over 16 amino acids. Trimming took 10 bases from V and 0 from J; bases not matched to a gene: 12. Germline lookup yields CDR1 MRHNA and CDR2 SNTAGT. The CDR3 here is CATPNRGRYSNQPQHF. CDR3 in DNA: TGTGCCACCCCGAACAGGGGCCGTTATAGCAATCAGCCCCAGCATTTT.

The rearrangement joins TRBV5-1 to TRBJ2-3; D possibly corresponds to TRBD1 (6 bases). Between the trimmed V and J ends, which lost 3 bases and 6 bases, there was a span of 14 bases. Germline V gives CDR1 SGHRS, CDR2 YFSETQ. This CDR3 has 14 residues. The CDR3 loop is CASSWGLREDTQYF. CDR3 DNA: TGCGCCAGCAGCTGGGGGCTCCGAGAGGATACGCAGTATTTT.

The chain couples TRBV13 to TRBJ1-4; D might be TRBD1 (6 bases). Trimming left V 1 base short and J 5 bases short, with 11 bases between. The V gene's germline CDR1 is PRHDT and CDR2 FYEKMQ (reference sequence). The CDR3 is 15 amino acids. CDR3 DNA: TGTGCCAGCAGCTTAGAGGGACATATGAATGAAAAACTGTTTTTT. It codes for CASSLEGHMNEKLFF.

CDR3 loop: CASSYEGFNSPLHF. CDR3 DNA sequence: TGTGCCAGCAGTTACGAGGGCTTTAATTCACCCCTCCACTTT. The chain links TRBV6-5 to TRBJ1-6, with D uncertain. CDR1 and CDR2 from the germline V gene are MNHEY and SVGAGI. The CDR3 has 14 residues. V dropped 2 bases and J dropped 6 bases, with 8 bases sitting between them.

The CDR3 bases are TGTGCCAGCAGCTCCCGGGGGGGCGATACGCAGTATTTT. Protein: CASSSRGGDTQYF. This chain links TRBV7-9 with TRBJ2-3; TRBD2 matches 8 bases. The V gene's germline CDR1 is SEHNR and CDR2 FQNEAQ (reference sequence). This CDR3 has 13 residues. V shed 4 bases, J shed 6 bases, and the junction held 3 bases outside the gene matches.

The chain employs TRBV11-3 and TRBJ2-7, with D possibly TRBD1 on 6 matching bases. This CDR3 region has 15 residues. Germline loops: CDR1 SGHNT, CDR2 YENEEA. The V end lost 0 bases, the J end lost 2 bases, and 11 bases lay between the germline ends. The CDR3 is CASSLEGTRTYEQYF. The CDR3 DNA sequence: TGTGCCAGCAGCTTAGAAGGGACAAGGACCTACGAGCAGTACTTC.

The chain is built from TRBV4-2 and TRBJ2-3; the match to TRBD2 covers 13 bases. Germline trimming cut 0 bases from V and 5 bases from J; bases unmatched to any gene: 8. The CDR3 contains 18 residues. Per germline, CDR1 LGHNA and CDR2 YNFKEQ. The CDR3 region has the DNA TGTGCCAGCAGCCAAGAAACAGGACTAGCGGGGGAGGGAGATACGCAGTATTTT. Its protein product is CASSQETGLAGEGDTQYF.

V is TRBV9 and J is TRBJ1-1, with TRBD1 matching 7 bases. In germline, CDR1 is SGDLS, CDR2 YYNGEE. This CDR3 contains 15 residues. The V and J ends lost 6 bases and 1 base, in that order; junction bases with no gene match: 9. CDR3 sequence (DNA): TGTGCCAGCACCCGGGAGGGACAGCCGAACACTGAAGCTTTCTTT. This encodes CASTREGQPNTEAFF.

The CDR3, as DNA: TGTGCCAGCAGTTTTTTACCTGGGGCAGGGGGCTCCAACTATGGCTACACCTTC. Translation: CASSFLPGAGGSNYGYTF. The rearrangement uses TRBV28 and TRBJ1-2, with 8 bases that match TRBD1. The germline V gene has CDR1 MDHEN and CDR2 SYDVKM. The CDR3 runs 18 residues. V trimming: 3 bases; J trimming: 2 bases; junction bases outside the gene matches: 14.

This chain links TRBV25-1 with TRBJ2-7; 9 bases align to TRBD1. CDR3 size: 13 residues. The junction had 6 bases not matched to a gene; V was cut back by 8 bases and J by 4 bases. Germline V CDR1 and CDR2: MGHDK, SYGVNS. CDR3 sequence (DNA): TGTGCCAGCGGGGGGACAGGGCCTTACGAGCAGTACTTC. As protein: CASGGTGPYEQYF.

The rearrangement links TRBV10-3 to TRBJ2-7; D is possibly TRBD1 (6 bases). Germline values: CDR1 ENHRY, CDR2 SYGVKD. Between the trimmed V and J ends, which lost 3 bases and 3 bases, there was a span of 6 bases. The CDR3 runs to 12 residues. The CDR3 coding sequence is TGTGCCATCAGTGAACAGGGCTACGAGCAGTACTTC. It specifies CAISEQGYEQYF.

This CDR3 is CASSYDPSGGPYNSYNEQFF. CDR3 coding DNA: TGTGCCAGCAGTTACGACCCTAGCGGGGGGCCCTATAACTCCTACAATGAGCAGTTCTTC. The rearrangement uses TRBV6-2 or TRBV6-3 and TRBJ2-1; 11 nucleotides agree with TRBD2. CDR1 is MNHEY and CDR2 is SVGEGT in the germline V gene. After removal of 2 bases from V and 0 bases from J, the junction contained 12 bases not matched to a gene. This CDR3 has 20 residues.

The rearrangement joins TRBV5-4 to TRBJ1-3, with TRBD1 as a possible D gene (5 bases). Trimming shortened V by 4 bases and J by 1 base, and 12 bases separated the two germline ends. The CDR3 runs 15 residues. Germline V lookup: CDR1 SGHNT, CDR2 YYREEE (reference sequence). The CDR3 nucleotides read TGTGCCAGCAGCATTGACGGGGGATCTGGAAACACCATATATTTT. This translates into CASSIDGGSGNTIYF.

This chain uses TRBV12-3 or TRBV12-4 with TRBJ1-2, with D hard to call. This CDR3 is 11 amino acids long. Deletions cut 5 bases from V and 4 bases from J, with 5 bases between. CDR3 DNA sequence: TGTGCCAGCAGTGTATTCTATGGCTACACCTTC. This gives the protein CASSVFYGYTF.